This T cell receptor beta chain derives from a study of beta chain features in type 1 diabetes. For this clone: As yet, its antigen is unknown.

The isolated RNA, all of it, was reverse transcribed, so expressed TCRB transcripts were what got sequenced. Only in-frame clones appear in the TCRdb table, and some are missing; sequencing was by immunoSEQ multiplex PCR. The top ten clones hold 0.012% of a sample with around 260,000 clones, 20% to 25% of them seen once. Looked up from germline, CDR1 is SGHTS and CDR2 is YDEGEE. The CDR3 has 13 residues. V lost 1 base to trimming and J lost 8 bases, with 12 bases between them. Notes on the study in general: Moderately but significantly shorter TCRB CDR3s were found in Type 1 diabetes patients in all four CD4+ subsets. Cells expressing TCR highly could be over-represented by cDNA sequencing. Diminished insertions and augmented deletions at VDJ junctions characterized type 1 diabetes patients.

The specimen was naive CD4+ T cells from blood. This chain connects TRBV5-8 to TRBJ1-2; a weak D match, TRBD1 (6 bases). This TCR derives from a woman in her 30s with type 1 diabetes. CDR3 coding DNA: TGTGCCAGCAGCTTGCCGCAGGGGCCCGGCTACACCTTC. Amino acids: CASSLPQGPGYTF.